The 22 T cell receptor beta chains below come from one sample, sequenced in a study of blood T cell repertoires in COVID-19. Data came from immunoSEQ multiplex PCR; TCRdb stores just in-frame clones and leaves some out. The sample lists fewer than 120,000 clones, over 60% occurring once. Material for sequencing was peripheral blood. All receptors come from a woman aged 80 or older with active or convalescent COVID-19.

The V gene is TRBV9, the J gene TRBJ2-1; the D is unclear. V lost 0 bases, J lost 1 base, and 8 bases lay in between. CDR3 length: 15 amino acids. Germline CDR1 reads SGDLS; CDR2 reads YYNGEE. The CDR3 spells CASSVVATSYNEQFF. The CDR3 region has the DNA TGTGCCAGCAGCGTAGTGGCGACTTCCTACAATGAGCAGTTCTTC.

The chain uses TRBV6-2 or TRBV6-3 and TRBJ2-1; a weak D match, TRBD1 (6 bases). Per germline, CDR1 MNHEY and CDR2 SVGEGT. The CDR3 is made up of 18 amino acids. V was pared by 0 bases and J by 4 bases, with 19 bases between. CDR3 in DNA: TGTGCCAGCAGTTACTCGATAGTCTCCCAGGGGCTATACAATGAGCAGTTCTTC. Protein product: CASSYSIVSQGLYNEQFF.

The CDR3 sequence: CASSPQTSFQETQYF. CDR3 in DNA: TGTGCCAGCAGCCCCCAAACTAGCTTCCAAGAGACCCAGTACTTC. The chain has TRBV7-2 and TRBJ2-5; TRBD2 might be the D (6 bases). Germline-derived CDR1 and CDR2 are SGHTA and FQGNSA. V was trimmed by 5 bases and J by 1 base, leaving 14 bases between them. CDR3 length equals 15 residues.

CDR3 sequence (DNA): TGTGCCAGCAGCCAGCGGGGGGTTGGGAACTCCTACGAGCAGTACTTC. It translates to CASSQRGVGNSYEQYF. This chain connects TRBV11-2 to TRBJ2-7; TRBD2 agrees at 9 bases. The J segment lost 0 bases and the V segment lost 5 bases, leaving 8 bases of the junction unmatched. Germline CDR1 and CDR2: SGHAT and FQNNGV. The CDR3 covers 16 residues.

The rearrangement links TRBV9 to TRBJ2-1; the D is unclear. V lost 2 bases, J lost 4 bases, and 13 bases lay in between. This CDR3 has 15 amino acids. The germline V gene has CDR1 SGDLS and CDR2 YYNGEE. CDR3 in amino acids: CASSVSPGEYNEQFF. The CDR3 DNA sequence: TGTGCCAGCAGCGTTTCCCCCGGTGAGTACAATGAGCAGTTCTTC.

The chain has TRBV30 and TRBJ1-5; D gene unclear. CDR3 length: 13 amino acids. V gave up 0 bases and J gave up 7 bases, with 10 bases separating them. CDR1 is GTSNPN, CDR2 SVGIG, per germline (reference sequence). The CDR3 is CAWSVRDAQPQHF. In nucleotides, the CDR3 is TGTGCCTGGAGTGTACGAGATGCACAGCCCCAGCATTTT.

This clone was counted between two and nine times. The V call is TRBV27, the J call TRBJ1-2; possibly TRBD1 for D (5 bases). Deletions cut 5 bases from V and 8 bases from J, with 15 bases between. Germline CDR1 and CDR2: MNHEY and SMNVEV (reference sequence). The CDR3 is 13 amino acids. The CDR3 region is CASSPMRGGGYTF. For the CDR3, the DNA is TGTGCCAGCAGTCCGATGAGGGGAGGCGGCTACACCTTC.

The chain links TRBV3-1 (or the pseudogene TRBV3-2) to TRBJ1-2, with D tentatively TRBD1 (5 bases). Looked up from germline, CDR1 is LGHDT and CDR2 is YNNKEL (reference sequence). CDR3 size: 12 residues. Trimming removed 4 bases at V and 8 bases at J, with 11 bases between. The CDR3 protein is CASSLGAGGYTF. The CDR3 region has the DNA TGTGCCAGCAGCCTTGGGGCTGGCGGCTACACCTTC.

The V call is TRBV2, the J call TRBJ2-7; 8 bases agree with TRBD1. V dropped 6 bases and J dropped 0; count of bases not matched to a gene: 4. This CDR3 has 14 residues. Per germline, CDR1 SNHLY and CDR2 FYNNEI. The CDR3 protein is CASRGQGLSYEQYF. CDR3 DNA: TGTGCCAGCAGAGGACAGGGTCTCTCCTACGAGCAGTACTTC.

This clone was seen a few times. The chain employs TRBV5-6 and TRBJ1-5; 7 nucleotides align to TRBD1. The CDR3 length is 15 residues. Germline CDR1 and CDR2: SGHDT and YYEEEE. The trim removed 2 bases at V and 6 bases at J, leaving 8 bases unmatched. This CDR3 reads CASSFFEGAGQPQHF. The CDR3 DNA follows: TGTGCCAGCAGCTTCTTTGAGGGGGCGGGTCAGCCCCAGCATTTT.

Here the CDR3 DNA reads TGCAGCGTTGAATCGGACATTTCCTACGAGCAGTACTTC. Protein sequence: CSVESDISYEQYF. The gene calls are TRBV29-1 and TRBJ2-7; D possibly corresponds to TRBD1 (5 bases). The V end was cut by 2 bases, the J end by 1 base, with 9 bases between. This CDR3 contains 13 residues. The germline V gene encodes CDR1 SQVTM and CDR2 ANQGSEA.

The J gene is TRBJ1-1, the V gene TRBV4-3, with 7 bases aligning to TRBD1. Germline V lookup: CDR1 LGHNA, CDR2 YSLEER. Trimming cost V 5 bases and J 1 base; bases outside gene matches: 10. The CDR3 sequence is 16 residues long. CDR3 coding DNA: TGCGCCAGCAGCTTAGGGCCAGGGGGTTGGAACACTGAAGCTTTCTTT. Translated: CASSLGPGGWNTEAFF.

The chain links TRBV9 to TRBJ1-3, with 7 bases identical to TRBD1. The CDR3 sequence is 19 residues long. Germline V lookup: CDR1 SGDLS, CDR2 YYNGEE. V was clipped by 0 bases and J by 3 bases; unmatched bases: 15. CDR3 DNA sequence: TGTGCCAGCAGCGTAGGTTGTGAGGTGAGGGACAGTAGTGGAAACACCATATATTTT. It specifies CASSVGCEVRDSSGNTIYF. The variable domain in full, with the rest retrieved from reference TRBV9 and TRBJ1-3, is DSGVTQTPKHLITATGQRVTLRCSPRSGDLSVYWYQQSLDQGLQFLIQYYNGEERAKGNILERFSAQQFPDLHSELNLSSLELGDSALYFCASSVGCEVRDSSGNTIYFGEGSWLTVV.

The chain employs TRBV4-2 and TRBJ2-7; 8 bases align to TRBD2. The CDR3 runs to 15 residues. V lost 1 base, J lost 9 bases, and 11 bases stayed unmatched. Germline lookup yields CDR1 LGHNA and CDR2 YNFKEQ. The CDR3 DNA sequence: TGTGCCAGCAGCCAAGGGGCAGCGGGAGAGGGGCGGCAGTACTTC. Protein: CASSQGAAGEGRQYF.

Concerning this clone: At one boundary the junction diverges from the germline segment, which might be a read error. The V and J genes are TRBV3-1 (or the pseudogene TRBV3-2) and TRBJ2-1; tentative D call: TRBD2 (5 bases). The CDR3 sequence is 13 residues long. Germline V gene lookup returns CDR1 LGHDT and CDR2 YNNKEL (reference sequence). CDR3 nucleotides: TGTGCCAGCAGCCAAGATGGGTGGACGGACTTGATCTTC. This translates into CASSQDGWTDLIF.

This clone has a handful of counts. This chain links TRBV5-1 with TRBJ2-7, with D possibly matching TRBD2 (6 bases). Germline CDR1 SGHRS, CDR2 YFSETQ. The V and J ends lost 0 bases and 5 bases respectively, with 12 bases between them. This CDR3 contains 14 residues. This CDR3 reads CASSLEFGGDEQYF. The CDR3 DNA reads as TGCGCCAGCAGCTTGGAGTTCGGGGGAGACGAGCAGTACTTC.

This clone was detected only a few times. This chain uses TRBV5-4 with TRBJ2-5, with 7 bases that match TRBD1. J was trimmed by 0 bases and V by 4 bases; bases with no gene match: 6. The CDR3 sequence is 15 residues long. Germline V CDR1 and CDR2: SGHNT, YYREEE (reference sequence). CDR3 sequence (DNA): TGTGCCAGCAGCCTAGCCGGGACAGACCAAGAGACCCAGTACTTC. Amino acid sequence: CASSLAGTDQETQYF.

This clone was seen only once. This chain connects TRBV7-3 to TRBJ2-7; possibly TRBD1 for D (5 bases). The V gene's germline CDR1 is SGHTA and CDR2 FQGTGA. The CDR3 loop spans 13 amino acids. Deletions cut 3 bases from V and 2 bases from J, with 8 bases between. CDR3 amino acids: CASSFGQTYEQYF. The CDR3, as DNA: TGTGCCAGCAGCTTCGGACAAACCTACGAGCAGTACTTC.

CDR3: CAISEFGTGLTYEQYF. The CDR3 region has the DNA TGTGCCATCAGTGAGTTTGGGACAGGGTTAACCTACGAGCAGTACTTC. The chain recombines TRBV10-3 with TRBJ2-7; 9 positions match TRBD1. Germline V gene data show CDR1 as ENHRY and CDR2 as SYGVKD. The trim removed 1 base at V and 2 bases at J, leaving 6 bases unmatched. The CDR3 loop spans 16 amino acids.

This chain connects TRBV20-1 to TRBJ2-3, with D tentatively TRBD2 (6 bases). V shed 3 bases and J shed 4 bases, with 17 bases lying between them. Germline values: CDR1 DFQATT, CDR2 SNEGSKA (reference sequence). The CDR3 covers 15 residues. The CDR3 loop reads CSASSGDWQADTQYF. The DNA for the CDR3 is TGCAGTGCTAGTTCGGGGGACTGGCAAGCAGATACGCAGTATTTT.

The chain recombines TRBV7-2 with TRBJ2-1, with no clear D. V lost 2 bases to trimming and J lost 6 bases, with 8 bases between them. Germline V gene data show CDR1 as SGHTA and CDR2 as FQGNSA. The CDR3 runs 13 residues. Here the CDR3 DNA reads TGTGCCAGCAGCTTAAATAGTCTCAATGAGCAGTTCTTC. It is translated as CASSLNSLNEQFF.

This clone has a single count. V gene TRBV28 combines with J gene TRBJ2-5, with a possible D match to TRBD2 (6 bases). Germline V gene lookup returns CDR1 MDHEN and CDR2 SYDVKM. CDR3 length equals 15 residues. The ends were cut back, 3 bases at V and 1 base at J, with 12 bases in the middle. As DNA, the CDR3 is TGTGCCAGCAGTTTGGGCGGGACCTCCCAAGAGACCCAGTACTTC. As protein: CASSLGGTSQETQYF.